This note documents a single TCR beta chain sequence. The CDR3 is 16 residues long. Germline lookup yields CDR1 MGHRA and CDR2 YSYEKL. Unmatched junction bases numbered 16, after V lost 8 bases and J lost 4 bases. The data stem from a study of long-term antiretroviral therapy in people with HIV. An immunoSEQ assay, version v3.0, was performed at survey level. The protocol was immunoSEQ multiplex PCR, while the TCRdb copy is restricted to in-frame clones and leaves out a portion. The table shows about 16,000 clones, with around 90% occurring only once. The chain links TRBV4-1 to TRBJ1-2, with 7 bases that match TRBD1. The specimen was unsorted PBMCs, collected more than 2.2 years before starting antiretroviral therapy. The source of this sequence is a woman younger than 45 with HIV. The CDR3 sequence is CASQLGTDRWGYGYTF. CDR3 nucleotides: TGCGCCAGCCAATTGGGGACGGACAGGTGGGGCTATGGCTACACCTTC.